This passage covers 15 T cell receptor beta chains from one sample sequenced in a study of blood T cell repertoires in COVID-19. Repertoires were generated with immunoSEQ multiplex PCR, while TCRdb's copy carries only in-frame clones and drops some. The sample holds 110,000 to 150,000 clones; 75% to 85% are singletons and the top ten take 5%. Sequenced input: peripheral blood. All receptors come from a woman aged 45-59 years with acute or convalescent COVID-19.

For the CDR3, the DNA is TGTGCCAGCAGTTTGCAGGGCGTAGTTGGAAACACCATATATTTT. As protein: CASSLQGVVGNTIYF. The chain joins TRBV6-5 to TRBJ1-3, with D possibly TRBD1 on 5 matching bases. The CDR3 sequence is 15 residues long. In germline, CDR1 is MNHEY, CDR2 SVGAGI. V lost 4 bases and J lost 3, with 13 bases in between.

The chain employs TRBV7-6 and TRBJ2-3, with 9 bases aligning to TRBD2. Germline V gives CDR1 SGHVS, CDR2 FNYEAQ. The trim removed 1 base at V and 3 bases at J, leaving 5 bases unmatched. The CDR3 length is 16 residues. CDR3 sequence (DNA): TGTGCCAGCAGCTTAGGAAGCGGGGGGCGTACAGATACGCAGTATTTT. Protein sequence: CASSLGSGGRTDTQYF.

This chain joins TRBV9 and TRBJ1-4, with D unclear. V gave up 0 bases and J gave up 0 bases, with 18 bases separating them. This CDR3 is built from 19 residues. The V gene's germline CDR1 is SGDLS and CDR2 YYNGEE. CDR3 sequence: CASSVGAPGLTATNEKLFF. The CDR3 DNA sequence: TGTGCCAGCAGCGTAGGGGCCCCTGGACTAACTGCAACTAATGAAAAACTGTTTTTT. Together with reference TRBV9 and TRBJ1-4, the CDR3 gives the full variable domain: DSGVTQTPKHLITATGQRVTLRCSPRSGDLSVYWYQQSLDQGLQFLIQYYNGEERAKGNILERFSAQQFPDLHSELNLSSLELGDSALYFCASSVGAPGLTATNEKLFFGSGTQLSVL.

Here the CDR3 DNA reads TGTGCCAGTAGTCCTGGGACTAGCGGGGGGGCCTTCTACGAGCAGTACTTC. Translated: CASSPGTSGGAFYEQYF. The chain combines TRBV19 with TRBJ2-7; TRBD2 matches 16 bases. The CDR3 length is 17 residues. In germline, CDR1 is LNHDA, CDR2 SQIVND (reference sequence). Trimming removed 5 bases from V and 3 bases from J; junction bases left unmatched: 7.

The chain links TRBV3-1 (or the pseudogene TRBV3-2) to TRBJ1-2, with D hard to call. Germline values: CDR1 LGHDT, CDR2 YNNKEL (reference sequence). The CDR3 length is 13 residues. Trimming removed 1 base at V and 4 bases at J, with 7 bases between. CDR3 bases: TGTGCCAGCAGCCAAGGACGGAGCTATGGCTACACCTTC. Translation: CASSQGRSYGYTF.

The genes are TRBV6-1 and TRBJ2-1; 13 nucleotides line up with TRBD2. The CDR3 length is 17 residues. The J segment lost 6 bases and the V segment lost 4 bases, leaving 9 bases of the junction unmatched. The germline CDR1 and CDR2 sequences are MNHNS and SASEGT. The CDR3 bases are TGTGCCAGCAGTGGAATGACTAGCGGGGGGCACGGCAATGAGCAGTTCTTC. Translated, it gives CASSGMTSGGHGNEQFF.

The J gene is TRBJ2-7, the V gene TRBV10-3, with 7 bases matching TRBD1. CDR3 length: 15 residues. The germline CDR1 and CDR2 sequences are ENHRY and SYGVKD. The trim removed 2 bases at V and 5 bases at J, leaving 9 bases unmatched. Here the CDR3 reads CAISEIETGFNEQYF. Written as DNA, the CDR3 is TGTGCCATCAGTGAGATAGAGACAGGGTTTAACGAGCAGTACTTC.

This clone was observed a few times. CDR3 sequence reads: CASSLELAGGRSYNEQFF. The CDR3 coding sequence is TGTGCCAGCAGCTTGGAACTAGCGGGGGGACGCTCCTACAATGAGCAGTTCTTC. The gene calls are TRBV5-4 and TRBJ2-1; 12 positions match TRBD2. There are 18 residues in the CDR3. V was clipped by 0 bases and J by 0 bases; unmatched bases: 4. Germline CDR1 SGHNT, CDR2 YYREEE (reference sequence).

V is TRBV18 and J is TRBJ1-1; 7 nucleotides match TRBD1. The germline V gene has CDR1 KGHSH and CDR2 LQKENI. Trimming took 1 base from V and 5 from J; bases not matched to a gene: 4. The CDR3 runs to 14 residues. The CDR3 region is CASSPQGAETEAFF. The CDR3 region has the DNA TGTGCCAGCTCACCACAGGGGGCCGAAACTGAAGCTTTCTTT.

Here the CDR3 reads CASSERGVSQETQYF. CDR3 nucleotide sequence: TGTGCCAGCAGCGAGCGGGGGGTGAGCCAAGAGACCCAGTACTTC. The chain carries TRBV5-4 and TRBJ2-5, with TRBD2 identical over 9 bases. CDR3 size: 15 residues. Germline CDR1 SGHNT, CDR2 YYREEE (reference sequence). V lost 4 bases, J lost 1 base, and 5 bases stayed unmatched.

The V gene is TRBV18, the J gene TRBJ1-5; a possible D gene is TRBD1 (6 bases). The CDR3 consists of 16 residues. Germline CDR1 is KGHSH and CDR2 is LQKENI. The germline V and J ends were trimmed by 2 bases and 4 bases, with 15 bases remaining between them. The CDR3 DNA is TGTGCCAGCTCACCAGGGGGCCTCGGGGGGAATCAGCCCCAGCATTTT. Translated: CASSPGGLGGNQPQHF.

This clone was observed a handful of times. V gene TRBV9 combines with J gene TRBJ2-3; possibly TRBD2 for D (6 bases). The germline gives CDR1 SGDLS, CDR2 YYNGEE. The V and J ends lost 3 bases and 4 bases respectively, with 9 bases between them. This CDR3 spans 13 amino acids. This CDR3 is CASSGLEPDTQYF. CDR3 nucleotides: TGTGCCAGCAGCGGACTAGAACCAGATACGCAGTATTTT.

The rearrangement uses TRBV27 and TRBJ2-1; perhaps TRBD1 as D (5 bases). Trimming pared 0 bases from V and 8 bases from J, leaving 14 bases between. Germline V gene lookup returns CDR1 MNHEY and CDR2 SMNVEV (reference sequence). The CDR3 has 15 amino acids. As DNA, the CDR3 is TGTGCCAGCAGTTTATCGTGGCAGGGTGGCGATGAGCAGTTCTTC. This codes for CASSLSWQGGDEQFF.

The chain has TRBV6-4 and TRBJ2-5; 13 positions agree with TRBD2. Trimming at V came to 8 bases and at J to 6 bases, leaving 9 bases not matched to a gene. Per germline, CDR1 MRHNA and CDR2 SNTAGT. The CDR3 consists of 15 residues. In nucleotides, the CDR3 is TGTGCCAGCCGAATACTAGCGGGGGGGCATCAGACCCAGTACTTC. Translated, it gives CASRILAGGHQTQYF.

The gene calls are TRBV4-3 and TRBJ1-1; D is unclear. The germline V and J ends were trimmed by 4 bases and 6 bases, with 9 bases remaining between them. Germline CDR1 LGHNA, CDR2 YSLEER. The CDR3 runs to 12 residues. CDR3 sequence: CASSPGQAEAFF. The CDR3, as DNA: TGCGCCAGCAGCCCTGGGCAGGCTGAAGCTTTCTTT.